The 29 T cell receptor beta chains below were found in one sample sequenced in a study of T cells after yellow fever vaccination. MiXCR, applied by TCRdb to the 5' RACE reads, yields one record per CDR3 protein. The sample contains some 120,000 distinct CDR3 sequences, 13% to 15% of which appear only once. The sequencing used CD8+ T cells sorted from PBMCs, collected 5 days after the yellow fever booster vaccination. These receptors were taken from a man younger than 30 who received the YFV17D yellow fever vaccine.

J is TRBJ2-7 and V is TRBV6-5; 7 positions match TRBD1. Losses at the gene ends were 1 base for V and 5 bases for J; bases not matched to a gene: 8. The CDR3 spans 15 residues. Germline V gives CDR1 MNHEY, CDR2 SVGAGI. The CDR3 protein is CASSYLGGAFDEQYV. CDR3 bases: TGTGCCAGCAGTTACTTAGGGGGCGCTTTTGACGAGCAGTACGTC.

This chain connects TRBV11-2 to TRBJ2-1, with D unclear. The CDR3 is 14 residues long. Germline V lookup: CDR1 SGHAT, CDR2 FQNNGV. V lost 1 base and J 4 bases, leaving 8 bases between the germline ends. CDR3 region: CASSLGGEYNEQFF. For the CDR3, the DNA is TGTGCCAGCAGCTTAGGTGGCGAATACAATGAGCAGTTCTTC.

The chain joins TRBV29-1 to TRBJ2-1; 7 bases align to TRBD2. The V gene's germline CDR1 is SQVTM and CDR2 ANQGSEA. Trimming removed 1 base from V and 2 bases from J; junction bases left unmatched: 2. The CDR3 consists of 14 residues. The CDR3: CSVEGRGTYNEQFF. The CDR3 DNA is TGCAGCGTTGAAGGGCGGGGGACCTACAATGAGCAGTTCTTC.

This clonotype has a handful of counts. The chain employs TRBV12-3 or TRBV12-4 and TRBJ1-1; D remains unclear. The CDR3 is 15 residues long. Trimming shortened V by 6 bases and J by 5 bases, and 19 bases separated the two germline ends. The DNA of the CDR3 is TGTGCCAGCAGCCGGACGGGATTGGTCGGGACTGAAGCTTTCTTT. This sequence encodes CASSRTGLVGTEAFF.

The chain employs TRBV9 and TRBJ2-3; 15 positions agree with TRBD2. The germline gives CDR1 SGDLS, CDR2 YYNGEE. The CDR3 is 17 residues long. V was clipped by 0 bases and J by 6 bases; unmatched bases: 5. CDR3 region: CASSVGTSGGAGDTQYF. Here the CDR3 DNA reads TGTGCCAGCAGCGTAGGGACTAGCGGGGGGGCCGGGGATACGCAGTATTTT.

This chain joins TRBV4-1 and TRBJ2-4; 8 bases agree with TRBD2. CDR1 is MGHRA, CDR2 YSYEKL, per germline. The CDR3 is 17 residues long. J was trimmed by 1 base and V by 0 bases; bases with no gene match: 5. The CDR3 nucleotides are TGCGCCAGCAGCCAAGAAGGGGTAGCGGGGGCCAAAAACATTCAGTACTTC. As protein: CASSQEGVAGAKNIQYF.

This clonotype was recorded a few times. The chain joins TRBV29-1 to TRBJ2-7; possibly TRBD2 for D (6 bases). Germline CDR1 and CDR2: SQVTM and ANQGSEA. CDR3 size: 12 residues. V was pared by 3 bases and J by 1 base, with 7 bases between. The CDR3 is CSVDAGSYEQYF. CDR3 bases: TGCAGCGTTGATGCGGGGTCCTACGAGCAGTACTTC.

This chain uses TRBV7-9 with TRBJ2-7, with a tentative D call TRBD1 (5 bases). The germline V and J ends were trimmed by 1 base and 7 bases, with 11 bases remaining between them. The CDR3 totals 13 residues. CDR1 and CDR2 from the germline V gene are SEHNR and FQNEAQ (reference sequence). In DNA, the CDR3 is TGTGCCAGCAGCTTAGATAGCAGGGTTGAGCAGTACGTC. Translated, it gives CASSLDSRVEQYV.

J is TRBJ2-1 and V is TRBV27, with 11 bases that match TRBD2. Germline V gives CDR1 MNHEY, CDR2 SMNVEV (reference sequence). V gave up 6 bases and J gave up 7 bases; unmatched junction bases: 8. CDR3 length: 15 residues. CDR3 bases: TGTGCCAGCAGCCCTTATAGCGGGGGGGCGAATGAGCAGTTCTTC. Translating gives CASSPYSGGANEQFF.

The chain employs TRBV11-2 and TRBJ2-7; 8 bases align to TRBD1. This CDR3 is built from 16 residues. Germline V gene lookup returns CDR1 SGHAT and CDR2 FQNNGV. Trimming at V came to 6 bases and at J to 4 bases, leaving 14 bases not matched to a gene. The CDR3 loop is CASRPPGTGEVYEQYF. The CDR3 nucleotides are TGTGCCAGCAGACCGCCTGGGACAGGCGAGGTGTACGAGCAGTACTTC.

The chain recombines TRBV4-3 with TRBJ2-3; D is unresolved. The V end lost 0 bases, the J end lost 6 bases, and 10 bases lay between the germline ends. Germline CDR1 reads LGHNA; CDR2 reads YSLEER. The CDR3 extends over 14 amino acids. CDR3 coding DNA: TGCGCCAGCAGCCAAGATCGGACGTCGGATACGCAGTATTTT. As protein: CASSQDRTSDTQYF.

This clonotype has just a few counts. This chain uses TRBV7-2 with TRBJ2-1; D is unclear. Trimming took off 3 bases at V and 5 bases at J, with 11 bases between the two ends. Germline V gene lookup returns CDR1 SGHTA and CDR2 FQGNSA. The CDR3 extends over 14 amino acids. The CDR3 bases are TGTGCCAGCAGCTTTGGTCCAGTTAACAATGAGCAGTTCTTC. Translating it yields CASSFGPVNNEQFF.

This clonotype occurred a few times. J is TRBJ1-1 and V is TRBV5-1; D not certain. This CDR3 spans 13 amino acids. Trimming shortened V by 1 base and J by 1 base, and 5 bases separated the two germline ends. CDR1 is SGHRS, CDR2 YFSETQ, per germline. The CDR3 loop reads CASSLPENTEAFF. The CDR3 nucleotides are TGCGCCAGCAGCTTGCCCGAGAACACTGAAGCTTTCTTT.

This clonotype was seen only a few times. The chain links TRBV12-3 or TRBV12-4 to TRBJ1-1; D uncertain. There are 11 residues in the CDR3. V lost 5 bases and J 7 bases, leaving 8 bases between the germline ends. DNA of the CDR3: TGTGCCAGCAGTCTAGGTCTTGAAGCTTTCTTT. It encodes CASSLGLEAFF.

This clonotype was observed a single time. The V call is TRBV4-1, the J call TRBJ1-6; 8 nucleotides agree with TRBD1. The CDR3 runs to 16 residues. CDR1 is MGHRA and CDR2 is YSYEKL in the germline V gene. V lost 5 bases, J lost 7 bases, and 10 bases stayed unmatched. The CDR3 reads CASSERQGLMNSPLHF. The DNA of the CDR3 is TGCGCCAGCAGCGAACGACAGGGGTTGATGAATTCACCCCTCCACTTT.

In its sample, this clonotype was seen a few times. The chain recombines TRBV4-2 with TRBJ2-7; D is perhaps TRBD1 (6 bases). The CDR3 extends over 16 amino acids. The V and J ends lost 0 bases and 3 bases respectively, with 15 bases between them. Germline assignment: CDR1 LGHNA and CDR2 YNFKEQ. In DNA, the CDR3 is TGTGCCAGCAGCCAAGATCTTCCGGACAGAAACTACGAGCAGTACTTC. Amino acid sequence: CASSQDLPDRNYEQYF.

The CDR3 DNA follows: TGTGCCAGCAGCCCAGGACTGGGTTCACCCCTCCACTTT. This translates into CASSPGLGSPLHF. The rearrangement links TRBV7-3 to TRBJ1-6; no firm D call. Trimming stripped 5 bases from V and 9 bases from J, with 11 bases between. The CDR3 is made up of 13 amino acids. In germline, CDR1 is SGHTA, CDR2 FQGTGA.

The rearrangement links TRBV27 to TRBJ2-5, with 7 bases matching TRBD1. Germline values: CDR1 MNHEY, CDR2 SMNVEV (reference sequence). The length of the CDR3 is 13 residues. J gave up 5 bases and V 6 bases, and 6 bases lay outside the gene matches. In DNA, the CDR3 is TGTGCCAGCAGACCGGGACAGAGGGAGACCCAGTACTTC. It specifies CASRPGQRETQYF.

There are a few counts of this clonotype. The chain is built from TRBV7-9 and TRBJ2-5; TRBD1 matches 10 bases. The CDR3 runs to 15 residues. Germline loops: CDR1 SEHNR, CDR2 FQNEAQ (reference sequence). V trimming: 5 bases; J trimming: 4 bases; junction bases outside the gene matches: 7. The CDR3 loop is CASSRQGALSETQYF. DNA of the CDR3: TGTGCCAGCAGCAGACAGGGGGCGCTTTCAGAGACCCAGTACTTC.

The gene calls are TRBV7-4 and TRBJ1-1, with D perhaps matching TRBD1 (6 bases). Germline CDR1 reads SGHVT; CDR2 reads SQSDAQ. V was cut by 5 bases and J by 1 base, with 14 bases left in between. This CDR3 has 15 residues. CDR3 region: CASSPGGRGNTEAFF. The CDR3 nucleotides read TGTGCCAGCAGCCCTGGGGGCAGGGGGAACACTGAAGCTTTCTTT.

The chain links TRBV3-1 to TRBJ2-3; 12 bases line up with TRBD1. The CDR3 extends over 16 amino acids. The germline gives CDR1 LGHDT, CDR2 YNNKEL (reference sequence). The junction had 3 bases not matched to a gene; V was cut back by 2 bases and J by 3 bases. The CDR3: CASSQPGQGATDTQYF. CDR3 coding DNA: TGTGCCAGCAGCCAACCGGGACAGGGGGCTACAGATACGCAGTATTTT.

This clonotype was detected only a few times. The rearrangement uses TRBV5-1 and TRBJ2-1; D is unclear. Trimming took off 5 bases at V and 5 bases at J, with 11 bases between the two ends. The CDR3 spans 13 residues. Germline V lookup: CDR1 SGHRS, CDR2 YFSETQ. CDR3 amino acids: CASRVVGHNEQFF. The DNA of the CDR3 is TGCGCCAGCAGGGTGGTTGGGCACAATGAGCAGTTCTTC.

The chain carries TRBV27 and TRBJ2-3; unclear D gene. Germline V gene sequence: CDR1 MNHEY, CDR2 SMNVEV (reference sequence). V lost 1 base, J lost 6 bases, and 8 bases lay in between. The CDR3 covers 13 residues. The CDR3 DNA reads TGTGCCAGCAGTTTATACAGCTGGGATACGCAGTATTTT. Encoded protein: CASSLYSWDTQYF.

This clonotype appeared a few times. This chain links TRBV28 with TRBJ2-4; a weak D match, TRBD2 (6 bases). The CDR3 totals 15 residues. Germline V gene data show CDR1 as MDHEN and CDR2 as SYDVKM. Trimming pared 4 bases from V and 8 bases from J, leaving 18 bases between. The CDR3 region has the DNA TGTGCCAGCAGTTATAGCGGCACAAGTCATGACATTCAGTACTTC. Its protein product is CASSYSGTSHDIQYF.

Here the CDR3 reads CASSWTGSNTEAFF. The CDR3 DNA follows: TGTGCCAGCAGTTGGACGGGGTCAAACACTGAAGCTTTCTTT. This rearrangement joins TRBV27 to TRBJ1-1, with unresolved D. In germline, CDR1 is MNHEY, CDR2 SMNVEV (reference sequence). The ends were cut back, 4 bases at V and 2 bases at J, with 11 bases in the middle. The length of the CDR3 is 14 residues.

This clonotype has a handful of counts. The V and J genes are TRBV11-2 and TRBJ1-6, with 7 nucleotides matching TRBD1. Trimming cost V 4 bases and J 10 bases; bases outside gene matches: 10. Germline CDR1 and CDR2: SGHAT and FQNNGV. The CDR3 has 15 amino acids. As DNA, the CDR3 is TGTGCCAGCAGCTCCTACGACAGGGAAGGATCACCCCTCCACTTT. Its protein is CASSSYDREGSPLHF.

This clonotype occurred a few times. V usage is TRBV29-1 and J usage is TRBJ2-1, with D tentatively TRBD1 (6 bases). The CDR3 is 13 amino acids. Trimming took off 4 bases at V and 9 bases at J, with 16 bases between the two ends. Per the germline V gene, CDR1 is SQVTM and CDR2 is ANQGSEA. CDR3 sequence reads: CSVVGQKLIEQFF. The DNA for the CDR3 is TGCAGCGTTGTCGGACAGAAGTTAATTGAGCAGTTCTTC.

The gene calls are TRBV5-5 and TRBJ2-2; the D gene is possibly TRBD1 (6 bases). There are 14 residues in the CDR3. Germline V CDR1 and CDR2: SGHKS, YYEKEE (reference sequence). The V gene lost 4 bases and the J gene lost 6 bases, with 13 bases spanning the gap. CDR3 sequence reads: CASSGRRGAGELFF. The CDR3 coding sequence is TGTGCCAGCAGCGGGCGCAGGGGCGCCGGGGAGCTGTTTTTT. The full variable domain, its missing parts supplied by reference TRBV5-5 and TRBJ2-2, is DAGVTQSPTHLIKTRGQQVTLRCSPISGHKSVSWYQQVLGQGPQFIFQYYEKEERGRGNFPDRFSARQFPNYSSELNVNALLLGDSALYLCASSGRRGAGELFFGEGSRLTVL.

In this sample, this clonotype turned up a few times. This chain connects TRBV4-2 to TRBJ2-1; the match to TRBD2 covers 8 bases. Per germline, CDR1 LGHNA and CDR2 YNFKEQ. The ends lost 0 bases at V and 0 bases at J; junction bases unmatched: 13. The CDR3 runs to 20 residues. CDR3 residues: CASSQDFGGVPLSSYNEQFF. The CDR3 nucleotides are TGTGCCAGCAGCCAAGATTTCGGGGGGGTCCCCCTTAGCTCCTACAATGAGCAGTTCTTC.